These T cell receptor beta chains were read from a single sample in a study of T cells after yellow fever vaccination. TCRdb re-called the 5' RACE reads through MiXCR, storing one row per CDR3 protein. The repertoire holds about 300,000 distinct CDR3 sequences, with approximately 10% as singletons. The material sequenced was CD4+ T cells sorted from PBMCs, taken 5 days after the yellow fever booster vaccination. The receptors come from a man younger than 35 who received the YFV17D yellow fever vaccine. The CDR3 runs from the conserved cysteine through the conserved F or W. Fields, in order: V gene, J gene, D gene, clone size, CDR3 protein, CDR3 DNA. The D gene is left open where the match is weak. Size is omitted from some rows. Given values are once, few, many or a class for expanded clones.

TRBV20-1	TRBJ2-5	TRBD1	few	CSVMTGGEETQYF	TGCAGTGTTATGACAGGGGGCGAGGAGACCCAGTACTTC
TRBV7-9	TRBJ1-6	NA	many	CASSLEMGNSPLHF	TGTGCCAGCAGCTTAGAGATGGGGAATTCACCCCTCCACTTT
TRBV4-3	TRBJ2-1	NA	NA	CASSQEVRKGQQFF	TGCGCCAGCAGCCAAGAGGTCAGGAAAGGACAGCAGTTCTTC
TRBV5-5	TRBJ2-1	NA	few	CASSSVLDSYNEQFF	TGTGCCAGCAGCTCCGTTCTGGACAGCTACAATGAGCAGTTCTTC
TRBV11-2	TRBJ2-2	NA	NA	CAGEAGRNTGELFF	TGTGCCGGTGAGGCGGGAAGGAACACCGGGGAGCTGTTTTTT
TRBV24-1	TRBJ2-3	NA	many	CATSDQTVYTQYF	TGTGCCACCAGTGATCAGACAGTATATACGCAGTATTTT
TRBV7-9	TRBJ1-4	NA	few	CASSLRNRRANEKLFF	TGTGCCAGCAGCTTAAGAAATCGGCGGGCTAATGAAAAACTGTTTTTT
TRBV6-6	TRBJ2-6	NA	few	CASSYSVRRAGANVLTF	TGTGCCAGCAGTTACTCAGTTAGGAGGGCTGGGGCCAACGTCCTGACTTTC
TRBV6-5	TRBJ1-1	NA	few	CASSYYIGDTEAFF	TGTGCCAGCAGTTACTATATCGGGGACACTGAAGCTTTCTTT
TRBV7-3	TRBJ2-3	NA	NA	CASSLSYATDTQYF	TGTGCCAGCAGCTTATCCTATGCCACAGATACGCAGTATTTT
TRBV15	TRBJ1-2	NA	NA	CATSRDGNGYTF	TGTGCCACCAGCAGAGATGGGAATGGCTACACCTTC
TRBV19	TRBJ2-5	TRBD2	NA	CASSPSRLALETQYF	TGTGCCAGTAGTCCTAGCCGACTAGCGTTGGAGACCCAGTACTTC
TRBV20-1	TRBJ1-5	NA	NA	CSASLQDNSNQPQHF	TGCAGTGCTAGCCTACAGGATAATAGCAATCAGCCCCAGCATTTT
TRBV7-2	TRBJ2-1	NA	few	CASSKTGQTYNEQFF	TGTGCCAGCAGCAAAACAGGACAGACTTACAATGAGCAGTTCTTC
TRBV7-2	TRBJ2-7	TRBD2	few	CASSMTSGGPPTYEQYF	TGTGCCAGCAGCATGACTAGCGGGGGTCCCCCCACCTACGAGCAGTACTTC
TRBV12-3/TRBV12-4	TRBJ1-5	NA	many	CASSVQGQYNQPQHF	TGTGCCAGCAGTGTTCAGGGGCAATACAATCAGCCCCAGCATTTT
TRBV5-1	TRBJ1-2	TRBD1	NA	CASSQAGQGNYGYTF	TGCGCCAGCAGCCAGGCGGGACAGGGGAACTATGGCTACACCTTC
TRBV5-4	TRBJ2-6	NA	NA	CASSTADGGPGANVLTF	TGTGCCAGCAGCACGGCGGATGGGGGGCCTGGGGCCAACGTCCTGACTTTC
TRBV11-2	TRBJ2-6	NA	NA	CASSTQRGANVLTF	TGTGCCAGCAGCACTCAAAGGGGGGCCAACGTCCTGACTTTC
TRBV4-3	TRBJ2-2	NA	NA	CASSQAGRAGELFF	TGCGCCAGCAGCCAAGCCGGCAGGGCAGGGGAGCTGTTTTTT
TRBV20-1	TRBJ2-7	NA	NA	CSATRSDRNYEQYF	TGCAGTGCCACCCGGAGCGACAGAAACTACGAGCAGTACTTC
TRBV5-6	TRBJ2-3	TRBD2	few	CASNLFRTSGGADTQYF	TGTGCCAGCAACCTTTTCCGGACTAGCGGGGGGGCCGATACGCAGTATTTT
TRBV12-3/TRBV12-4	TRBJ2-2	TRBD2	NA	CASSFWSGGTGELFF	TGTGCCAGCAGTTTTTGGAGCGGGGGCACCGGGGAGCTGTTTTTT
TRBV4-3	TRBJ1-2	NA	NA	CASSQDQGIPGGYTF	TGCGCCAGCAGCCAAGATCAGGGGATCCCTGGGGGCTACACCTTC
TRBV29-1	TRBJ1-1	NA	many	CSVDQGGAFF	TGCAGCGTAGATCAGGGCGGCGCTTTCTTT
TRBV9	TRBJ2-2	NA	NA	CASSVFSRLTNTGELFF	TGTGCCAGCAGCGTATTCTCCAGACTAACGAACACCGGGGAGCTGTTTTTT
TRBV5-4	TRBJ2-1	NA	NA	CASSLYGKNEQFF	TGTGCCAGCAGCTTGTATGGCAAGAATGAGCAGTTCTTC
TRBV12-3/TRBV12-4	TRBJ2-2	TRBD2	many	CASTTSGGTTGELFF	TGTGCCAGCACCACTAGCGGGGGGACCACCGGGGAGCTGTTTTTT
TRBV5-4	TRBJ1-6	TRBD1	few	CASSFRDSNSPLHF	TGTGCCAGCAGCTTCCGGGACAGCAATTCACCCCTCCACTTT
TRBV3-1	TRBJ2-3	TRBD2	many	CASSQGGVDSDTQYF	TGTGCCAGCAGCCAGGGGGGGGTGGACTCAGATACGCAGTATTTT
TRBV4-1	TRBJ2-5	TRBD1	many	CASSQGQGWETQYF	TGCGCCAGCAGCCAAGGACAGGGTTGGGAGACCCAGTACTTC
TRBV28	TRBJ1-1	TRBD1	many	CASSLSTFGTGRAFF	TGTGCCAGCAGTTTATCTACATTTGGGACAGGGCGAGCTTTCTTT
TRBV18	TRBJ2-3	NA	NA	CASSLLVRSSTDTQYF	TGTGCCAGCTCCCTCCTCGTGCGGTCTAGCACAGATACGCAGTATTTT
TRBV6-6	TRBJ2-3	TRBD2	many	CASSYGLGGAEADTQYF	TGTGCCAGCAGTTACGGACTCGGGGGGGCTGAGGCAGATACGCAGTATTTT
TRBV6-5	TRBJ1-5	TRBD1	NA	CASSLKPTGNQPQHF	TGTGCCAGCAGTTTAAAACCGACAGGGAATCAGCCCCAGCATTTT
TRBV6-5	TRBJ2-5	TRBD2	NA	CASRLSGTSQETQYF	TGTGCCAGCAGATTGTCCGGGACTAGCCAAGAGACCCAGTACTTC
TRBV18	TRBJ2-3	NA	NA	CASTGTHGDTQYF	TGTGCCAGTACCGGGACCCACGGGGATACGCAGTATTTT
TRBV4-1	TRBJ1-5	TRBD1	few	CASSQAETGANQPQHF	TGCGCCAGCAGCCAAGCCGAGACAGGGGCCAATCAGCCCCAGCATTTT
TRBV18	TRBJ2-3	TRBD2	few	CASSPYRRGGGDTQYF	TGTGCCAGCTCACCATATCGGCGGGGGGGCGGAGATACGCAGTATTTT
TRBV7-9	TRBJ2-2	NA	many	CASSAQLSGTGELFF	TGTGCCAGCAGCGCCCAGTTATCGGGGACCGGGGAGCTGTTTTTT
TRBV27	TRBJ2-5	TRBD1	NA	CASSIRTGFQETQYF	TGTGCCAGCAGTATCCGGACAGGGTTTCAAGAGACCCAGTACTTC
TRBV6-6	TRBJ2-5	NA	NA	CASSYSHPRREETQYF	TGTGCCAGCAGTTACTCGCACCCTCGGCGGGAAGAGACCCAGTACTTC
TRBV18	TRBJ2-5	NA	many	CASSPPSGRRETQYF	TGTGCCAGCTCACCACCGTCGGGGCGGAGGGAGACCCAGTACTTC
TRBV5-1	TRBJ2-6	NA	few	CASSLVYRRSANVLTF	TGCGCCAGCAGCTTGGTGTACCGGAGATCGGCCAACGTCCTGACTTTC
TRBV5-4	TRBJ2-5	TRBD1	NA	CASSPRTGKDQETQYF	TGTGCCAGCAGCCCGAGGACAGGGAAAGACCAAGAGACCCAGTACTTC
TRBV19	TRBJ2-5	NA	few	CASSTEETQYF	TGTGCCAGTAGTACCGAAGAGACCCAGTACTTC
TRBV29-1	TRBJ1-5	NA	NA	CSVGGTEGQGNQPQHF	TGCAGCGTTGGAGGGACGGAGGGCCAGGGCAATCAGCCCCAGCATTTT
TRBV28	TRBJ1-4	TRBD1	once	CASNPPGTGSKKLFF	TGTGCCAGCAATCCACCCGGGACAGGGTCCAAAAAACTGTTTTTT
TRBV2	TRBJ2-4	TRBD1	many	CASGGQENYIQYF	TGTGCCAGCGGTGGACAGGAGAATTACATTCAGTACTTC